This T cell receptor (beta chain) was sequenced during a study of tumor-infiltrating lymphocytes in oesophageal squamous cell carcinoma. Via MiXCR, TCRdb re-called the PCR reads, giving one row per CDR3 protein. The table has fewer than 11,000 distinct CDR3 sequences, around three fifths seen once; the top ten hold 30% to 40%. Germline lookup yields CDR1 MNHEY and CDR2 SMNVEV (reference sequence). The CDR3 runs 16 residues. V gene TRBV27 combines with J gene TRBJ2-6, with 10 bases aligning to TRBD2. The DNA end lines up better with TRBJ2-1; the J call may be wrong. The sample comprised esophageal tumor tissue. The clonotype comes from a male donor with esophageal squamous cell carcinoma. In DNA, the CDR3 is TGTGCCAGCAGTCCCGGCGGGCTAGCGGGAGCTCTTGAGCAGTTCTTC. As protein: CASSPGGLAGALEQFF.